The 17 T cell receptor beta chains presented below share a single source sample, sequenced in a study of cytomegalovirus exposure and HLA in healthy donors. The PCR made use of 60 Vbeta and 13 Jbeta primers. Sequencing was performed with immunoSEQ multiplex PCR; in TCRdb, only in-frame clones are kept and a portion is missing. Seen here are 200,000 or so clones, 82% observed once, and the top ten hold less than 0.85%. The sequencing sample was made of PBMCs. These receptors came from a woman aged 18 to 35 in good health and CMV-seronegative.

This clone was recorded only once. The CDR3 sequence: CASSPGLNYEQYF. The CDR3 nucleotides read TGTGCCAGTAGCCCGGGACTTAACTACGAGCAGTACTTC. V and J are TRBV19 and TRBJ2-7; TRBD2 might be the D (6 bases). The CDR3 loop spans 13 amino acids. Germline V gene sequence: CDR1 LNHDA, CDR2 SQIVND (reference sequence). Trimming cost V 6 bases and J 3 bases, with 12 bases left between them. Full variable domain (remainder filled in from reference TRBV19 and TRBJ2-7): DGGITQSPKYLFRKEGQNVTLSCEQNLNHDAMYWYRQDPGQGLRLIYYSQIVNDFQKGDIAEGYSVSREKKESFPLTVTSAQKNPTAFYLCASSPGLNYEQYFGPGTRLTVT.

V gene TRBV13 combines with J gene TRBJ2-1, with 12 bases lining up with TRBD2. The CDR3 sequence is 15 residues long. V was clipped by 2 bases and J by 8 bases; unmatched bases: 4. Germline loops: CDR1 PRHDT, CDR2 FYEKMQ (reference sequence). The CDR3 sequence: CASSLLAGGPHEQFF. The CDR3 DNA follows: TGTGCCAGCAGCTTACTAGCGGGAGGGCCTCATGAGCAGTTCTTC.

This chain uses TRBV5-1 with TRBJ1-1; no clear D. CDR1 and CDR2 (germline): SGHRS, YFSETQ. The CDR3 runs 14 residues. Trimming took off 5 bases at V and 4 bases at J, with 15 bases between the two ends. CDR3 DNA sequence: TGCGCCAGCAGTTCTGATCCCTTCAGCACTGAAGCTTTCTTT. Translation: CASSSDPFSTEAFF.

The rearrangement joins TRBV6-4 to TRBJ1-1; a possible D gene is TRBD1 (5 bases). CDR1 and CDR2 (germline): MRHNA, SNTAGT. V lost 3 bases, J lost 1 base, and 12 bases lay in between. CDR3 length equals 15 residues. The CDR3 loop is CASSETELQNTEAFF. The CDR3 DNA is TGTGCCAGCAGTGAGACAGAGTTGCAGAACACTGAAGCTTTCTTT.

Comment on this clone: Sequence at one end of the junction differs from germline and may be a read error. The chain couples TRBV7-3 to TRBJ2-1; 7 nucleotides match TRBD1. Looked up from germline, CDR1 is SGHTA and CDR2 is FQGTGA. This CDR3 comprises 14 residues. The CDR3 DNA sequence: TGTGCCAGCAGCTTAACACAGGGGCTGAATGAGCGGTTCTTC. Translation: CASSLTQGLNERFF.

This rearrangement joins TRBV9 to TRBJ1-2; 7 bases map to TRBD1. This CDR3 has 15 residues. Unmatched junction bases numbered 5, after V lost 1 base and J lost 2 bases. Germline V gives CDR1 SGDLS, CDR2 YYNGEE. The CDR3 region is CASSVTDRDNYGYTF. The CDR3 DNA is TGTGCCAGCAGCGTAACAGACAGGGACAACTATGGCTACACCTTC. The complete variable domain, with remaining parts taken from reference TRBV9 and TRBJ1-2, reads DSGVTQTPKHLITATGQRVTLRCSPRSGDLSVYWYQQSLDQGLQFLIQYYNGEERAKGNILERFSAQQFPDLHSELNLSSLELGDSALYFCASSVTDRDNYGYTFGSGTRLTVV.

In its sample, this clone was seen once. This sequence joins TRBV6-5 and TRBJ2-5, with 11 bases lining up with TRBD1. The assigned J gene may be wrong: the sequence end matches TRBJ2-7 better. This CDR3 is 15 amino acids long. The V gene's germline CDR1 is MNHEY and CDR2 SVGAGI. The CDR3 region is CASSHGQGAGYEQYF. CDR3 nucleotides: TGTGCCAGCAGTCACGGACAGGGGGCCGGCTACGAGCAGTACTTC.

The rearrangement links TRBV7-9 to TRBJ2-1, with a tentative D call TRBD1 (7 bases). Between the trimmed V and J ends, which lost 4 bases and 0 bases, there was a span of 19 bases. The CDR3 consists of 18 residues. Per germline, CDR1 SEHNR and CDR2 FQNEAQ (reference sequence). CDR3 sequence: CASSSRGGTVPSYNEQFF. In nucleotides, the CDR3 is TGTGCCAGCAGCTCCCGAGGAGGGACAGTACCCTCCTACAATGAGCAGTTCTTC.

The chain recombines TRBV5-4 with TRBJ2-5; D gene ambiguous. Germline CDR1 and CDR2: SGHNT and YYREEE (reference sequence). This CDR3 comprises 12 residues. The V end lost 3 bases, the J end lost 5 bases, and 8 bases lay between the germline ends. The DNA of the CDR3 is TGTGCCAGCAGCTCCTCCAGTGAGACCCAGTACTTC. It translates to CASSSSSETQYF.

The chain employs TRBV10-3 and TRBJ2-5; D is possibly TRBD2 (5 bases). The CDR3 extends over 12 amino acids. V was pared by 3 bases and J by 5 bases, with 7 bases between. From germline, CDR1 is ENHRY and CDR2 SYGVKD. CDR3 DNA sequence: TGTGCCATCAGTGACCCGGGGGAGACCCAGTACTTC. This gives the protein CAISDPGETQYF.

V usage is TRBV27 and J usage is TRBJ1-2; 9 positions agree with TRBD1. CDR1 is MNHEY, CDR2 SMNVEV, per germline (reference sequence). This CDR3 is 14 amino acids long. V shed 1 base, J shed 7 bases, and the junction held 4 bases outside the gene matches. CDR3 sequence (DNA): TGTGCCAGCAGTTTATACAGGGGGCGGGGTGGCTACACCTTC. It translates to CASSLYRGRGGYTF.

Here the CDR3 DNA reads TGTGCCAGCAGTTCTTTCGGGTCACCCCTCCACTTT. Protein sequence: CASSSFGSPLHF. The chain has TRBV27 and TRBJ1-6; D remains unclear. V was shortened by 4 bases and J by 10 bases, with 8 bases between the two germline ends. This CDR3 is built from 12 residues. Germline CDR1 reads MNHEY; CDR2 reads SMNVEV (reference sequence).

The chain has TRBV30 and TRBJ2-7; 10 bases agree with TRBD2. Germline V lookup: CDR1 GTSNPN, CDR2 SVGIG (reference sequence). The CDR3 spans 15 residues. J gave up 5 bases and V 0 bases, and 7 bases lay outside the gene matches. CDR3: CAWSVQAGGPHEQYF. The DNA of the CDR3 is TGTGCCTGGAGTGTACAAGCGGGAGGGCCCCACGAGCAGTACTTC.

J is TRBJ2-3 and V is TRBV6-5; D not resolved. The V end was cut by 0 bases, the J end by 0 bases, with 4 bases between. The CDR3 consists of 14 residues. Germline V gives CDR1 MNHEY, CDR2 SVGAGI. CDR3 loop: CASSYSQSTDTQYF. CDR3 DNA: TGTGCCAGCAGTTACTCGCAGAGCACAGATACGCAGTATTTT.

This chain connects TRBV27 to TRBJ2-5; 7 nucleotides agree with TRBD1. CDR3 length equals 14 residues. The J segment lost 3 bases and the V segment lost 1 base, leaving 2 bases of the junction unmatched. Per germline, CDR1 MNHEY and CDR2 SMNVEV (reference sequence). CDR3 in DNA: TGTGCCAGCAGTTTATTGGGACAGAAAGAGACCCAGTACTTC. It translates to CASSLLGQKETQYF.

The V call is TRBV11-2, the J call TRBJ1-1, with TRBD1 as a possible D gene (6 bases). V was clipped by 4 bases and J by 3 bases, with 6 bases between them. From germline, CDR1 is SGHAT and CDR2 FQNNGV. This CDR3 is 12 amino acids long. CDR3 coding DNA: TGTGCCAGCAGCTACAGGGACACTGAAGCTTTCTTT. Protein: CASSYRDTEAFF.

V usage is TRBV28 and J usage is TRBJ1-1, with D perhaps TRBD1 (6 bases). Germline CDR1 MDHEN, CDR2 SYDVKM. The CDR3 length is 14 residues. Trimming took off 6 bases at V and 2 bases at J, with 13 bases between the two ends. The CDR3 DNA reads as TGTGCCAGCAGAATAGGGGGGGGCAACACTGAAGCTTTCTTT. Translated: CASRIGGGNTEAFF. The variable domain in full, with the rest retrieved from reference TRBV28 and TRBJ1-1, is DVKVTQSSRYLVKRTGEKVFLECVQDMDHENMFWYRQDPGLGLRLIYFSYDVKMKEKGDIPEGYSVSREKKERFSLILESASTNQTSMYLCASRIGGGNTEAFFGQGTRLTVV.